The 25 T cell receptor beta chains in this list originate from one sample, sequenced in a study of OX40 agonist ivuxolimab in advanced cancers. The repertoire was sequenced with immunoSEQ multiplex PCR; TCRdb's copy has only in-frame clones and lacks some. The table includes under 90,000 clones, roughly nine tenths detected once. The specimen was CD4+ or CD8+ T cells sorted from blood, collected in a trial of the OX40 agonist ivuxolimab. These receptors were obtained from an adult with an advanced solid tumor such as melanoma, head and neck, liver or kidney cancer.

The genes are TRBV19 and TRBJ1-2, with TRBD1 matching 11 bases. Germline trimming cut 4 bases from V and 0 bases from J; bases unmatched to any gene: 7. This CDR3 has 17 residues. From germline, CDR1 is LNHDA and CDR2 SQIVND (reference sequence). The CDR3 nucleotides are TGTGCCAGTAGTACCGGGACAGGGGGAGCAACTAACTATGGCTACACCTTC. It yields the protein CASSTGTGGATNYGYTF.

This chain uses TRBV19 with TRBJ2-3, with 8 bases fitting TRBD2. Germline CDR1 and CDR2: LNHDA and SQIVND (reference sequence). CDR3 size: 16 residues. V lost 3 bases and J lost 1; bases outside the gene matches: 6. CDR3 sequence reads: CASSIGGRLGTDTQYF. CDR3 coding DNA: TGTGCCAGTAGTATTGGCGGGAGGTTGGGCACAGATACGCAGTATTTT.

The V gene is TRBV5-6, the J gene TRBJ1-2; possible D gene TRBD1, 5 bases. The length of the CDR3 is 13 residues. The germline gives CDR1 SGHDT, CDR2 YYEEEE. With 1 base removed from V and 8 bases from J, the gap between germline ends came to 12 bases. Here the CDR3 DNA reads TGTGCCAGCAGCTTGCCCCGGGGGATGGGCTACACCTTC. As protein: CASSLPRGMGYTF.

This chain joins TRBV7-8 and TRBJ1-1; 7 bases map to TRBD1. The germline CDR1 and CDR2 sequences are SGHVS and FQNEAQ. Germline trimming cut 5 bases from V and 5 bases from J; bases unmatched to any gene: 8. CDR3 length: 14 residues. For the CDR3, the DNA is TGTGCCAGCAGCCTGGACAGGTTAGGGACTGAAGCTTTCTTT. Encoded protein: CASSLDRLGTEAFF.

The genes are TRBV7-9 and TRBJ1-2; 11 bases are shared with TRBD1. Trimming took 3 bases from V and 7 from J; bases not matched to a gene: 4. CDR3 length: 14 residues. Germline CDR1 reads SEHNR; CDR2 reads FQNEAQ (reference sequence). In DNA form, the CDR3 reads TGTGCCAGCAGCTTCCGGACAGGGGGCCGTGGCTACACCTTC. Protein: CASSFRTGGRGYTF.

This clone has a handful of counts. The chain is built from TRBV5-1 and TRBJ1-1, with a possible D match to TRBD1 (5 bases). The CDR3 covers 12 residues. Germline values: CDR1 SGHRS, CDR2 YFSETQ. Trimming removed 1 base from V and 8 bases from J, with 9 bases in between. The CDR3 loop reads CASSLMGLEAFF. CDR3 in DNA: TGCGCCAGCAGCTTGATGGGGCTAGAAGCTTTCTTT.

This rearrangement joins TRBV7-9 to TRBJ2-3, with D unclear. CDR3 length: 12 residues. CDR1 is SEHNR, CDR2 FQNEAQ, per germline (reference sequence). V lost 3 bases and J 5 bases, leaving 6 bases between the germline ends. The CDR3 DNA reads as TGTGCCAGCAGCTTGTTAGGAGATACGCAGTATTTT. It yields the protein CASSLLGDTQYF.

This clone turned up a few times. The V call is TRBV19, the J call TRBJ1-6, with 8 bases matching TRBD1. CDR1 and CDR2 from the germline V gene are LNHDA and SQIVND (reference sequence). CDR3 length: 15 amino acids. V lost 3 bases to trimming and J lost 9 bases; unmatched junction nucleotides: 7. CDR3 sequence reads: CASSIATGATSPLHF. Written as DNA, the CDR3 is TGTGCCAGTAGTATCGCGACAGGGGCTACTTCACCCCTCCACTTT.

This clone has only a few counts. CDR3 DNA: TGTGCCAGTTCGAGAGAGGACTCCACAGCCTACGAGCAGTACTTC. The encoded protein is CASSREDSTAYEQYF. V and J are TRBV19 and TRBJ2-7; the D gene is possibly TRBD2 (5 bases). Germline-derived CDR1 and CDR2 are LNHDA and SQIVND (reference sequence). This CDR3 is built from 15 residues. Trimming took 8 bases from V and 2 from J, leaving 19 bases between them.

In its sample, this clone was seen once. This rearrangement joins TRBV19 to TRBJ1-1; D remains ambiguous. The CDR3 totals 12 residues. V dropped 2 bases and J dropped 8 bases, with 9 bases sitting between them. CDR1 and CDR2 (germline): LNHDA, SQIVND (reference sequence). As DNA, the CDR3 is TGTGCCAGTAGTATATCCGCTGGGGAAGCTTTCTTT. Translated: CASSISAGEAFF.

This clone appeared a few times. The chain joins TRBV2 to TRBJ1-1; 8 positions agree with TRBD1. The CDR3 totals 13 residues. V lost 6 bases and J lost 6; bases outside the gene matches: 6. CDR1 and CDR2 (germline): SNHLY, FYNNEI. CDR3 sequence reads: CASSGQGGPEAFF. The CDR3 region has the DNA TGTGCCAGCAGCGGACAGGGAGGCCCTGAAGCTTTCTTT.

V usage is TRBV5-1 and J usage is TRBJ2-2; 9 bases line up with TRBD2. The CDR3 length is 16 residues. Germline CDR1 and CDR2: SGHRS and YFSETQ. J was trimmed by 4 bases and V by 0 bases; bases with no gene match: 4. The CDR3 loop is CASSLVERGVTGELFF. The CDR3 nucleotides are TGCGCCAGCAGCTTGGTCGAGCGGGGGGTCACCGGGGAGCTGTTTTTT.

This chain joins TRBV11-2 and TRBJ2-7; 7 positions match TRBD1. The CDR3 has 12 residues. V shed 5 bases, J shed 8 bases, and the junction held 6 bases outside the gene matches. Germline CDR1 SGHAT, CDR2 FQNNGV. The CDR3 nucleotides are TGTGCCAGCAGCACCGGACAGGTAAAGCAGTACTTC. Encoded protein: CASSTGQVKQYF.

The chain carries TRBV19 and TRBJ2-6; 8 bases are a match to TRBD1. Germline V gene sequence: CDR1 LNHDA, CDR2 SQIVND (reference sequence). Trimming took 8 bases from V and 0 from J; bases not matched to a gene: 3. The CDR3 runs 15 residues. In DNA form, the CDR3 reads TGTGCCAGTGGACAGGGTAGCTCTGGGGCCAACGTCCTGACTTTC. Amino acids: CASGQGSSGANVLTF.

The chain couples TRBV7-6 to TRBJ1-2; the D gene is possibly TRBD1 (6 bases). The V end was cut by 5 bases, the J end by 4 bases, with 11 bases between. Germline V gives CDR1 SGHVS, CDR2 FNYEAQ. The CDR3 extends over 13 amino acids. The CDR3, as DNA: TGTGCCAGCAGCCCCGACAGGATCTATGGCTACACCTTC. Protein: CASSPDRIYGYTF.

The chain is built from TRBV5-1 and TRBJ2-5; possibly TRBD1 or TRBD2 for D (5 bases each). The CDR3 spans 15 residues. From germline, CDR1 is SGHRS and CDR2 YFSETQ. V was clipped by 1 base and J by 5 bases, with 15 bases between them. This chain's CDR3 is CASSLRGLVGETQYF. DNA for the CDR3: TGCGCCAGCAGCTTGCGGGGCCTCGTCGGGGAGACCCAGTACTTC.

The genes are TRBV20-1 and TRBJ2-1; D is unresolved. Germline V lookup: CDR1 DFQATT, CDR2 SNEGSKA (reference sequence). The CDR3 consists of 10 residues. Deletions cut 3 bases from V and 8 bases from J, with 5 bases between. For the CDR3, the DNA is TGCAGTGCTAGGTCCGATGAGCAGTTCTTC. Translating it yields CSARSDEQFF.

This clone came up once. The chain has TRBV4-3 and TRBJ2-1; 7 nucleotides match TRBD1. CDR1 and CDR2 (germline): LGHNA, YSLEER. J lost 0 bases, V lost 2 bases, and 4 bases had no gene match. There are 16 residues in the CDR3. CDR3 sequence (DNA): TGCGCCAGCAGCCAAATGGCAGGGGGCTCCTACAATGAGCAGTTCTTC. The encoded protein is CASSQMAGGSYNEQFF.

This chain connects TRBV4-2 to TRBJ1-3, with D unclear. The germline V and J ends were trimmed by 2 bases and 0 bases, with 5 bases remaining between them. CDR1 LGHNA and CDR2 YNFKEQ come from the germline V gene. This CDR3 spans 14 amino acids. CDR3 loop: CASSQPVSGNTIYF. CDR3 bases: TGTGCCAGCAGCCAACCGGTCTCTGGAAACACCATATATTTT.

The V gene is TRBV7-2, the J gene TRBJ2-3; possibly TRBD1 for D (6 bases). CDR1 and CDR2 from the germline V gene are SGHTA and FQGNSA. The ends were cut back, 2 bases at V and 4 bases at J, with 13 bases in the middle. The CDR3 consists of 15 residues. This CDR3 reads CASSLRGSGADTQYF. The CDR3 nucleotides read TGTGCCAGCAGCTTAAGGGGGAGTGGGGCAGATACGCAGTATTTT. Drawing the rest from reference TRBV7-2 and TRBJ2-3, the complete variable domain is GAGVSQSPSNKVTEKGKDVELRCDPISGHTALYWYRQSLGQGLEFLIYFQGNSAPDKSGLPSDRFSAERTGGSVSTLTIQRTQQEDSAVYLCASSLRGSGADTQYFGPGTRLTVL.

In nucleotides, the CDR3 is TGTGCCAGCAGCCGCCGGATCTCCTACGAGCAGTACTTC. Translated: CASSRRISYEQYF. This rearrangement joins TRBV7-9 to TRBJ2-7; D gene uncertain. Germline-derived CDR1 and CDR2 are SEHNR and FQNEAQ (reference sequence). Trimming removed 5 bases at V and 0 bases at J, with 8 bases between. CDR3 size: 13 residues.

The sample holds one count of this clone. The rearrangement uses TRBV7-2 and TRBJ1-2; TRBD1 is a possible D gene (5 bases). Germline CDR1 is SGHTA and CDR2 is FQGNSA. This CDR3 is built from 15 residues. Trimming pared 2 bases from V and 1 base from J, leaving 11 bases between. Here the CDR3 DNA reads TGTGCCAGCAGCTTATACAAGCAGGGTAACTATGGCTACACCTTC. Translated, it gives CASSLYKQGNYGYTF. Variable domain in full (rest from reference TRBV7-2 and TRBJ1-2): GAGVSQSPSNKVTEKGKDVELRCDPISGHTALYWYRQSLGQGLEFLIYFQGNSAPDKSGLPSDRFSAERTGGSVSTLTIQRTQQEDSAVYLCASSLYKQGNYGYTFGSGTRLTVV.

The rearrangement uses TRBV5-4 and TRBJ1-6; possibly TRBD1 for D (5 bases). Trimming stripped 0 bases from V and 0 bases from J, with 10 bases between. The CDR3 covers 17 residues. The germline V gene has CDR1 SGHNT and CDR2 YYREEE (reference sequence). The CDR3 sequence is CASSLDRTSSYNSPLHF. The CDR3 DNA is TGTGCCAGCAGCTTGGACAGGACAAGCTCCTATAATTCACCCCTCCACTTT.

This clone showed up just once. This chain connects TRBV2 to TRBJ2-7; 10 bases are shared with TRBD1. V was clipped by 4 bases and J by 7 bases; unmatched bases: 7. The CDR3 has 14 residues. The germline V gene has CDR1 SNHLY and CDR2 FYNNEI. CDR3 DNA: TGTGCCAGCAGTGTGGACAGGGGGAGTACGGAGCAGTACTTC. Residues: CASSVDRGSTEQYF.

The rearrangement joins TRBV14 to TRBJ2-7, with D tentatively TRBD2 (6 bases). Per germline, CDR1 SGHDN and CDR2 FVKESK. This CDR3 comprises 12 residues. V was pared by 1 base and J by 9 bases, with 10 bases between. The CDR3 protein is CASSQAGLLQYF. The CDR3, as DNA: TGTGCCAGCAGCCAAGCGGGACTTTTGCAGTACTTC.